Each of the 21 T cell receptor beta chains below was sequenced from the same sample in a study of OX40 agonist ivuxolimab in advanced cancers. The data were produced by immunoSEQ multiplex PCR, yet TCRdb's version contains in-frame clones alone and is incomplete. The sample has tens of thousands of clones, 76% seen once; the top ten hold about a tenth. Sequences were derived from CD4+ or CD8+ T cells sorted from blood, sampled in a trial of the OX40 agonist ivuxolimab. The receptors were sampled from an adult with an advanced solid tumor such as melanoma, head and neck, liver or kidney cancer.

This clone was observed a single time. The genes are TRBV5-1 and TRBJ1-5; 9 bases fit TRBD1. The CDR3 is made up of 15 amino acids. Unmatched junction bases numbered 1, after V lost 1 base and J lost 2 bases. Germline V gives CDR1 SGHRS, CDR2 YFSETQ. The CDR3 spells CASSLTGGGNQPQHF. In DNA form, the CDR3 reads TGCGCCAGCAGCTTGACAGGGGGCGGCAATCAGCCCCAGCATTTT.

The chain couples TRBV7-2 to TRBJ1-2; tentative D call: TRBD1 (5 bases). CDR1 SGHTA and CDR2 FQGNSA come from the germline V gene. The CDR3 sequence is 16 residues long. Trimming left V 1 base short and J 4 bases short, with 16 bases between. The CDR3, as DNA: TGTGCCAGCAGCTTAGGAAGGGGTACGAGACCCTATGGCTACACCTTC. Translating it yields CASSLGRGTRPYGYTF.

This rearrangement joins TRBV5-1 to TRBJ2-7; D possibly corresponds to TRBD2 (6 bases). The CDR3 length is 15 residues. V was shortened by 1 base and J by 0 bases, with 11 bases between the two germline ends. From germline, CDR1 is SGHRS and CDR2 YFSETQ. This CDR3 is CASSLIAGNSYEQYF. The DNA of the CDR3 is TGCGCCAGCAGCTTGATTGCGGGGAACTCCTACGAGCAGTACTTC.

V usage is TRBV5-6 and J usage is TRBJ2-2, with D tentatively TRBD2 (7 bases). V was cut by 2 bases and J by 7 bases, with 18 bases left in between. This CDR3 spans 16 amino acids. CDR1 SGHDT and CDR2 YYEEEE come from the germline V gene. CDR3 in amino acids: CASSFKGGGVYGELFF. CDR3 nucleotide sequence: TGTGCCAGCAGCTTCAAGGGCGGGGGCGTTTACGGGGAGCTGTTTTTT.

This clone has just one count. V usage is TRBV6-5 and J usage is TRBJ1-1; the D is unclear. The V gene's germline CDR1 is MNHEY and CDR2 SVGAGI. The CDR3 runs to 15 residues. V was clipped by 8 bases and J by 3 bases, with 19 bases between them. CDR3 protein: CASHDQKGFYTEAFF. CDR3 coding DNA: TGTGCCAGCCACGACCAGAAGGGTTTTTACACTGAAGCTTTCTTT.

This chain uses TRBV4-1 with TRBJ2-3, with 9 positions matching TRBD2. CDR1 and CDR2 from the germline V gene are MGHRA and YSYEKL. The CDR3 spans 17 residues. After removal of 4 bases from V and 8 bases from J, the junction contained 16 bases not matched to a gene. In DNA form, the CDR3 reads TGCGCCAGCAGCCCGGAGCACCAGCGGGGGGTTTTAGGTACGCAGTATTTT. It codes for CASSPEHQRGVLGTQYF.

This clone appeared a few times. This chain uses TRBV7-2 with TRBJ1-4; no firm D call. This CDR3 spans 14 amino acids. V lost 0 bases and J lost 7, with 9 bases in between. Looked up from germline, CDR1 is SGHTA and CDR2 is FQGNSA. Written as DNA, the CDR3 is TGTGCCAGCAGCTTAGCGATGGAGGGTGAAAAACTGTTTTTT. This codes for CASSLAMEGEKLFF.

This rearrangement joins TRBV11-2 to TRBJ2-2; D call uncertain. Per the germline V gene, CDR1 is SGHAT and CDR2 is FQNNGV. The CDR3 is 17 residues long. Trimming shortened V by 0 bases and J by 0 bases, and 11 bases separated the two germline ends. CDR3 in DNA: TGTGCCAGCAGCTTAGATCTCGTCAGGACGAACACCGGGGAGCTGTTTTTT. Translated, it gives CASSLDLVRTNTGELFF.

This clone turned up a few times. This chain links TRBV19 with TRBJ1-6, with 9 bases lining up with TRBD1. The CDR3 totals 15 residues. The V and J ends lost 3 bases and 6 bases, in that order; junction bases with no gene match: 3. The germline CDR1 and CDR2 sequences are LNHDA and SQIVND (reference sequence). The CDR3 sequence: CASSIPDRGNSPLHF. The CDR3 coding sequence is TGTGCCAGTAGTATCCCGGACAGGGGTAATTCACCCCTCCACTTT.

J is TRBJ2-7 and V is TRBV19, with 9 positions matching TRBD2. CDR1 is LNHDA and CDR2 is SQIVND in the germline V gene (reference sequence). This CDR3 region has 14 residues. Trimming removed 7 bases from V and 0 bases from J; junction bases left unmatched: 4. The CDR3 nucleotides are TGTGCCAGTACTCAGACTAGCGGCTCCTACGAGCAGTACTTC. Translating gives CASTQTSGSYEQYF.

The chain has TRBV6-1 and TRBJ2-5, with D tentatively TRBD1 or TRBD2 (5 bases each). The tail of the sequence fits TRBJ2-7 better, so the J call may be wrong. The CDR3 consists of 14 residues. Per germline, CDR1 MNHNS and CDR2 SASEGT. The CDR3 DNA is TGTGCCAGCGATTCAGGGACCTCCTCCTACGAGCAGTACTTC. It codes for CASDSGTSSYEQYF.

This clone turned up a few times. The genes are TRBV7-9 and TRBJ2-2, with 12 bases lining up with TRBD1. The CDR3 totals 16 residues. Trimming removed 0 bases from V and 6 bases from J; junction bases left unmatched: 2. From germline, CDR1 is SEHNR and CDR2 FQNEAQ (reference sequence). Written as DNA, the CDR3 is TGTGCCAGCAGCTTAGCGGGGACAGGGGGCTCCGGGGAGCTGTTTTTT. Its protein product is CASSLAGTGGSGELFF. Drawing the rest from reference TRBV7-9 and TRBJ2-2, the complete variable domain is DTGVSQNPRHKITKRGQNVTFRCDPISEHNRLYWYRQTLGQGPEFLTYFQNEAQLEKSRLLSDRFSAERPKGSFSTLEIQRTEQGDSAMYLCASSLAGTGGSGELFFGEGSRLTVL.

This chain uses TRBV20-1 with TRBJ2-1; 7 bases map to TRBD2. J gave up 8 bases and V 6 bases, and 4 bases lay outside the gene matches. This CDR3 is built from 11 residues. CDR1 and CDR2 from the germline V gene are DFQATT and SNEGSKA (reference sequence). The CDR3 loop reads CSASGVDEQFF. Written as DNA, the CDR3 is TGCAGTGCAAGCGGGGTGGATGAGCAGTTCTTC.

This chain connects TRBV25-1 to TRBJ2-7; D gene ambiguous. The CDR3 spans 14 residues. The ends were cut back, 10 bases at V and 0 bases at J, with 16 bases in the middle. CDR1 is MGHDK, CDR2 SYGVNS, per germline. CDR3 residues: CATIPSETSYEQYF. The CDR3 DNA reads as TGTGCCACCATCCCCTCGGAAACCTCCTACGAGCAGTACTTC.

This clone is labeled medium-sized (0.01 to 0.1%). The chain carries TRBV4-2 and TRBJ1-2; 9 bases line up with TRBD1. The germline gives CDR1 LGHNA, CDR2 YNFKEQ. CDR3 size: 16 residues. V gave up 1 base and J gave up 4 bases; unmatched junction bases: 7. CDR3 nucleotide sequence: TGTGCCAGCAGCCAAGGACAGGGGGGAAGAGGCTATGGCTACACCTTC. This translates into CASSQGQGGRGYGYTF.

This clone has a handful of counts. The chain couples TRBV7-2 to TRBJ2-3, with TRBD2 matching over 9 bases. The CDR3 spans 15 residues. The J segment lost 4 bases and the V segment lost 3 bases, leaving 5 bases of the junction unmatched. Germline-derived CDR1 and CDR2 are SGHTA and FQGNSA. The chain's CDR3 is CASSLFTSGSDTQYF. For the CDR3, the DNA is TGTGCCAGCAGCTTGTTTACTAGCGGGTCAGATACGCAGTATTTT.

CDR3 in amino acids: CASRLQGYNNEQFF. The CDR3 coding sequence is TGCGCCAGCAGATTACAGGGGTATAACAATGAGCAGTTCTTC. The chain combines TRBV5-1 with TRBJ2-1, with 7 bases that match TRBD1. J gave up 5 bases and V 5 bases, and 7 bases lay outside the gene matches. The CDR3 covers 14 residues. The germline V gene encodes CDR1 SGHRS and CDR2 YFSETQ.

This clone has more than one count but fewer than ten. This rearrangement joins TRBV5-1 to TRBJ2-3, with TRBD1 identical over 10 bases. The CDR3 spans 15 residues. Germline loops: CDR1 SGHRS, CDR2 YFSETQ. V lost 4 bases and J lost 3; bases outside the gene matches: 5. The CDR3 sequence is CASSNGQGGTDTQYF. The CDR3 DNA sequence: TGCGCCAGCAGCAACGGACAGGGGGGGACAGATACGCAGTATTTT. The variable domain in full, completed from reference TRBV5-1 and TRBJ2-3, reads KAGVTQTPRYLIKTRGQQVTLSCSPISGHRSVSWYQQTPGQGLQFLFEYFSETQRNKGNFPGRFSGRQFSNSRSEMNVSTLELGDSALYLCASSNGQGGTDTQYFGPGTRLTVL.

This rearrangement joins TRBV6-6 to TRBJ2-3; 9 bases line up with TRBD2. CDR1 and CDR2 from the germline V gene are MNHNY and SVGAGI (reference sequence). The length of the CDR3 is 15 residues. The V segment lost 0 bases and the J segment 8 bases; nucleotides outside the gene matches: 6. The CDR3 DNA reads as TGTGCCAGCAGTTACTCTAGCGGGGGCCCCCGTACGCAGTATTTT. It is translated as CASSYSSGGPRTQYF.

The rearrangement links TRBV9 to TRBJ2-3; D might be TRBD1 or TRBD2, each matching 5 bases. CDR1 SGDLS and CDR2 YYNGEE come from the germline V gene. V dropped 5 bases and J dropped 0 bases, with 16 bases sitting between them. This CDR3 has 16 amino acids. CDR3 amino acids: CASRPPRDASTDTQYF. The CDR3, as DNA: TGTGCCAGCAGACCCCCTCGGGACGCCAGCACAGATACGCAGTATTTT.

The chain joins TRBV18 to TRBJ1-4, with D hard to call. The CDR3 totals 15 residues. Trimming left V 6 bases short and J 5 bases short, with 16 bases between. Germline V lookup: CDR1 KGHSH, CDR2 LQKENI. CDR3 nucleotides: TGTGCCAGCTCCCCTGGTCTGTCCGGGAATGAAAAACTGTTTTTT. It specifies CASSPGLSGNEKLFF.